This T cell receptor beta chain is drawn from a study of T cell clonotyping in hematopoietic cell transplantation. Regarding time point: recipient sample about 28 days before transplant, after cytoreduction. The protocol was immunoSEQ multiplex PCR, while the TCRdb copy is restricted to in-frame clones and leaves out a portion. The data show about 21,000 clones, roughly 90% seen once. V lost 0 bases, J lost 0 bases, and 7 bases lay in between. Germline CDR1 and CDR2: WNHNN and SYGVQD (reference sequence). The CDR3 covers 15 residues. V gene TRBV10-1 combines with J gene TRBJ2-3; no reliable D call. The TCR sequence derives from a man between 18 and 29 years old with biphenotypic leukemia. Some clones in this sample may be carry-over from other donors' samples. Sequenced here: peripheral blood mononuclear cells, sampled before stem cell transplant. CDR3 DNA: TGCGCCAGCAGTGAGTCGAAGGCTAGCACAGATACGCAGTATTTT. It is translated as CASSESKASTDTQYF.